Listed here is a single T cell receptor beta chain. This sample was taken from a study of blood T cell repertoires in COVID-19. TCRdb's copy holds only in-frame clones and misses some; the assay was immunoSEQ multiplex PCR. The data hold about 67,000 clones, with 87% observed a single time. This CDR3 contains 14 residues. The germline V gene encodes CDR1 LNHDA and CDR2 SQIVND (reference sequence). V trimming: 5 bases; J trimming: 5 bases; junction bases outside the gene matches: 3. The sequenced sample consisted of peripheral blood. The chain links TRBV19 to TRBJ1-4; 9 positions match TRBD1. This sequence was found in an elderly woman with acute or convalescent COVID-19. The CDR3: CASSADRGNEKLFF. CDR3 DNA: TGTGCCAGTAGTGCGGACAGGGGCAATGAAAAACTGTTTTTT.